Listed here is a single TCR beta chain. Its specificity is unknown. One end of the junction fails to match germline, which may point to a read error. The sample comes from a study of identifying expanded T cells in peripheral blood. CDR3 length: 19 amino acids. CDR1 SSHAT and CDR2 FNYEAQ come from the germline V gene (reference sequence). During the collection period, no donor immune events like infections were recorded. TCRdb keeps only in-frame clones here, not all; method: immunoSEQ multiplex PCR. The profile shows about 78,000 clones, 84% of them singletons. General study results and limits: About 1.2 clones differed between technical replicates, versus approximately 17 and 20 over time. Across healthy donors, higher total template counts meant significantly greater approximately two-week count variance.

The TCR was taken from a person between 18 and 69 years old in good health. Sequencing input: blood. The chain couples TRBV7-7 to TRBJ2-7; D is possibly TRBD1 (6 bases). The CDR3 reads CASSPRPFVSRGVVYEQYF. CDR3 sequence (DNA): TGTGCTAGCAGCCCCCGCCCTTTTGTTAGCAGGGGAGTTGTATACGAGCAGTACTTC.